Listed here are 16 T cell receptor beta chains from one sample, sequenced in a study of beta chain features in type 1 diabetes. Every isolated RNA sample was fully reverse transcribed, so sequencing captured expressed TCRB transcripts. Clones were read by immunoSEQ multiplex PCR, and TCRdb kept only the in-frame ones, dropping some. The table records a few hundred thousand clones, over 8.5% of them present only once. Findings and caveats of the study: Type 1 diabetes patients had moderately but significantly shorter TCRB CDR3s in all four CD4+ subsets.

What these receptors recognize is not known. What was sequenced was central memory CD4+ T cells from blood. All receptors derive from a man between 25 and 39 years old with type 1 diabetes.

This rearrangement joins TRBV18 to TRBJ2-1, with 12 bases identical to TRBD2. Germline V gene sequence: CDR1 KGHSH, CDR2 LQKENI. V was pared by 10 bases and J by 4 bases, with 5 bases of the junction left unmatched. The CDR3 runs 14 residues. Here the CDR3 DNA reads TGTGCCACCGCCGGACTAGCGGGATACAATGAGCAGTTCTTC. As protein: CATAGLAGYNEQFF.

The chain uses TRBV7-8 and TRBJ2-5; TRBD2 matches 8 bases. Germline assignment: CDR1 SGHVS and CDR2 FQNEAQ. Trimming removed 5 bases from V and 5 bases from J; junction bases left unmatched: 7. The CDR3 spans 14 residues. The CDR3: CASSPGGTGETQYF. The CDR3 DNA reads TGTGCCAGCAGCCCGGGAGGGACGGGGGAGACCCAGTACTTC.

Written as DNA, the CDR3 is TGTGCCAGCAGCCAAGAGAGTTACAATGAGCAGTTCTTC. Translation gives CASSQESYNEQFF. The chain uses TRBV4-2 and TRBJ2-1; D is unresolved. CDR1 and CDR2 from the germline V gene are LGHNA and YNFKEQ. V was shortened by 0 bases and J by 4 bases, with 4 bases between the two germline ends. This CDR3 has 13 amino acids.

The table lists this clone with a few counts. This clone may be a read error of a much larger clone one base away. The chain uses TRBV30 and TRBJ2-3; 14 nucleotides agree with TRBD2. The CDR3 is 15 amino acids. The V gene's germline CDR1 is GTSNPN and CDR2 SVGIG (reference sequence). J gave up 6 bases and V 1 base, and 3 bases lay outside the gene matches. In nucleotides, the CDR3 is TGTGCCTGGAGTGCGGGACTAGCGGGAGTGGATACGCAGTATTTT. Protein product: CAWSAGLAGVDTQYF.

CDR3 in DNA: TGTGCCAGCAGCCAAGGAATAGCGGGGTCAAACACCGGGGAGCTGTTTTTT. Residues: CASSQGIAGSNTGELFF. V gene TRBV14 combines with J gene TRBJ2-2; 8 bases are shared with TRBD2. The germline V gene encodes CDR1 SGHDN and CDR2 FVKESK. The CDR3 runs to 17 residues. The V segment lost 1 base and the J segment 2 bases; nucleotides outside the gene matches: 6.

A few counts support this clone. This chain uses TRBV2 with TRBJ1-5; D gene ambiguous. CDR1 and CDR2 (germline): SNHLY, FYNNEI. This CDR3 has 14 amino acids. V was trimmed by 8 bases and J by 0 bases, leaving 11 bases between them. This CDR3 reads CASSAIDSNQPQHF. CDR3 bases: TGTGCCAGCTCGGCTATTGATAGCAATCAGCCCCAGCATTTT.

The V gene is TRBV30, the J gene TRBJ2-3; D uncertain. Trimming took off 4 bases at V and 5 bases at J, with 16 bases between the two ends. This CDR3 has 14 amino acids. The germline V gene encodes CDR1 GTSNPN and CDR2 SVGIG (reference sequence). CDR3 coding DNA: TGTGCCTGGATGGCACCTCCCTACCTAGATACGCAGTATTTT. Protein: CAWMAPPYLDTQYF.

Notes on this clone: A single base separates this from a much larger clone, so it may be a read error. V gene TRBV5-5 combines with J gene TRBJ2-7, with TRBD1 as a possible D gene (6 bases). V lost 0 bases and J 3 bases, leaving 7 bases between the germline ends. The CDR3 is 13 amino acids. Germline V CDR1 and CDR2: SGHKS, YYEKEE (reference sequence). Written as DNA, the CDR3 is TGTGCCAGCAGCTTGGACAGGGTCTACGAGCAGTACTTC. Protein: CASSLDRVYEQYF.

The V and J genes are TRBV6-1 and TRBJ2-7; no clear D gene. Trimming removed 0 bases from V and 0 bases from J, with 12 bases in between. Germline V gene lookup returns CDR1 MNHNS and CDR2 SASEGT. The CDR3 runs 16 residues. Here the CDR3 DNA reads TGTGCCAGCAGTGAAGCGCACGGTGGGGTCTCCTACGAGCAGTACTTC. Translation gives CASSEAHGGVSYEQYF.

The genes are TRBV5-1 and TRBJ2-7; D is undetermined. Germline V gene data show CDR1 as SGHRS and CDR2 as YFSETQ. V gave up 4 bases and J gave up 6 bases, with 8 bases separating them. CDR3 size: 11 residues. The CDR3 region has the DNA TGCGCCAGCAGCCCCCTGGCCGAGCAGTACTTC. It codes for CASSPLAEQYF. The whole variable domain, filled in from reference TRBV5-1 and TRBJ2-7, reads KAGVTQTPRYLIKTRGQQVTLSCSPISGHRSVSWYQQTPGQGLQFLFEYFSETQRNKGNFPGRFSGRQFSNSRSEMNVSTLELGDSALYLCASSPLAEQYFGPGTRLTVT.

This rearrangement joins TRBV28 to TRBJ1-4; 8 bases agree with TRBD1. The length of the CDR3 is 14 residues. Germline trimming cut 2 bases from V and 6 bases from J; bases unmatched to any gene: 2. The germline V gene encodes CDR1 MDHEN and CDR2 SYDVKM. In DNA, the CDR3 is TGTGCCAGCAGTTTAACAGGGGGGGATGAAAAACTGTTTTTT. Translated, it gives CASSLTGGDEKLFF.

To note about this clone: The junction does not match germline at one end; this may be a read error. The J gene is TRBJ1-1, the V gene TRBV5-1; the D gene is possibly TRBD1 (5 bases). Germline lookup yields CDR1 SGHRS and CDR2 YFSETQ. This CDR3 region has 14 residues. The CDR3 bases are TGCGCCAGCAGCTTCGCGGGGACCGACGACTTAGGGACCTTT. It specifies CASSFAGTDDLGTF.

This rearrangement joins TRBV7-2 to TRBJ2-3, with 8 bases that match TRBD2. Losses at the gene ends were 2 bases for V and 2 bases for J; bases not matched to a gene: 6. Germline-derived CDR1 and CDR2 are SGHTA and FQGNSA. CDR3 length: 16 residues. The CDR3 coding sequence is TGTGCCAGCAGCTTAATTCGTAGCGGGGCCACAGATACGCAGTATTTT. Residues: CASSLIRSGATDTQYF.

The table lists this clone with a few counts. The chain couples TRBV6-6 to TRBJ2-7; D is possibly TRBD2 (7 bases). CDR3 size: 15 residues. V lost 0 bases to trimming and J lost 4 bases, with 13 bases between them. Germline V gene data show CDR1 as MNHNY and CDR2 as SVGAGI (reference sequence). CDR3 loop: CASSYSAGGRYEQYF. CDR3 nucleotide sequence: TGTGCCAGCAGTTACTCGGCCGGGGGGCGATACGAGCAGTACTTC.

The chain employs TRBV6-5 and TRBJ2-7; 8 bases match TRBD1. Germline CDR1 is MNHEY and CDR2 is SVGAGI. Trimming at V came to 6 bases and at J to 2 bases, leaving 6 bases not matched to a gene. The CDR3 length is 14 residues. CDR3 loop: CASSRGQAPYEQYF. Written as DNA, the CDR3 is TGTGCCAGCAGCCGGGGACAGGCACCCTACGAGCAGTACTTC.

This clone has ten or more counts. This sequence joins TRBV4-1 and TRBJ2-3; 9 nucleotides agree with TRBD1. The J segment lost 0 bases and the V segment lost 1 base, leaving 2 bases of the junction unmatched. In germline, CDR1 is MGHRA, CDR2 YSYEKL. The CDR3 has 16 residues. The CDR3 is CASSQGGTGSTDTQYF. The CDR3 DNA reads TGCGCCAGCAGCCAAGGTGGGACAGGGAGCACAGATACGCAGTATTTT.